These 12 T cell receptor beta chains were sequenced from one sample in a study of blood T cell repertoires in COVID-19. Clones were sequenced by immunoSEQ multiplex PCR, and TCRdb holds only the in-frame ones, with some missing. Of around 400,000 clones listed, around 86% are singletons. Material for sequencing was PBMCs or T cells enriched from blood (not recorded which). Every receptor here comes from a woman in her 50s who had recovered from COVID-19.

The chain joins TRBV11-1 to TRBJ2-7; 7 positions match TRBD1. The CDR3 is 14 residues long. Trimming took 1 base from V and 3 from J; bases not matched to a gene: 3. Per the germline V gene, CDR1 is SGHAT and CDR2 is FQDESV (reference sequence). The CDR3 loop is CASSLGGGSYEQYF. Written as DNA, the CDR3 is TGTGCCAGCAGCTTAGGAGGGGGCAGCTACGAGCAGTACTTC.

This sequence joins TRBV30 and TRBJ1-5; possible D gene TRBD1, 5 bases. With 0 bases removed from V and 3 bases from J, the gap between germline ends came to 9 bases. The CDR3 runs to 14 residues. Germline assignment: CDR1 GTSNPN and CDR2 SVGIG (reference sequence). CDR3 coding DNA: TGTGCCTGGAGTGTGGGGCAGAACAATCAGCCCCAGCATTTT. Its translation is CAWSVGQNNQPQHF.

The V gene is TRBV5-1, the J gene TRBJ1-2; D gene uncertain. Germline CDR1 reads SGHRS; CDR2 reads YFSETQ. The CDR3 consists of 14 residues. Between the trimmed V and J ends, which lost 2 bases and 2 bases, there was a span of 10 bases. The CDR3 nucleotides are TGCGCCAGCAGCTTAATGGTTCAGAACTATGGCTACACCTTC. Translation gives CASSLMVQNYGYTF.

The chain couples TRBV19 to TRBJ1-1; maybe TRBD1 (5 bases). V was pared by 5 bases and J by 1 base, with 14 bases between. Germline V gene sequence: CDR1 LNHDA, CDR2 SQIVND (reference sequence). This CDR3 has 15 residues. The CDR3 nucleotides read TGTGCCAGTAGTTCAGGGCTTCCGGGGAACACTGAAGCTTTCTTT. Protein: CASSSGLPGNTEAFF.

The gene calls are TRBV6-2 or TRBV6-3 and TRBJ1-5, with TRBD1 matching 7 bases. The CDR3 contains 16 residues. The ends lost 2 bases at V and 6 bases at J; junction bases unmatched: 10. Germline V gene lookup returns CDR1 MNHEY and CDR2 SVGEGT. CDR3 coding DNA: TGTGCCAGCAGTTACCCGATAGACAGGGCCCGTCAGCCCCAGCATTTT. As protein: CASSYPIDRARQPQHF.

CDR3 residues: CASSPQVSGLAGNEQFF. CDR3 bases: TGTGCCAGCAGCCCCCAAGTCTCAGGACTAGCGGGAAATGAGCAGTTCTTC. V and J are TRBV7-3 and TRBJ2-1, with 12 bases that match TRBD2. J gave up 7 bases and V 5 bases, and 12 bases lay outside the gene matches. The CDR3 runs 17 residues. The V gene's germline CDR1 is SGHTA and CDR2 FQGTGA.

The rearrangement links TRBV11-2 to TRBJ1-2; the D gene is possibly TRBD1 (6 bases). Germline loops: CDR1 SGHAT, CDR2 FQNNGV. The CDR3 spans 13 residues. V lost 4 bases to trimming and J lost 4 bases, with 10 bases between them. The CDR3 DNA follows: TGTGCCAGCAGCTCCCGCAGGGGCTATGGCTACACCTTC. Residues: CASSSRRGYGYTF.

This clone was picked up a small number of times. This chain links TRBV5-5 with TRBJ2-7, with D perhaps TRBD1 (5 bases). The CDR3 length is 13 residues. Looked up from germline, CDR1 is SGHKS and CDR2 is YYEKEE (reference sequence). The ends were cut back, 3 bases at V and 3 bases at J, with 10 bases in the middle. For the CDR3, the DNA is TGTGCCAGCAGCTCCACAGACAGCTACGAGCAGTACTTC. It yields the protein CASSSTDSYEQYF.

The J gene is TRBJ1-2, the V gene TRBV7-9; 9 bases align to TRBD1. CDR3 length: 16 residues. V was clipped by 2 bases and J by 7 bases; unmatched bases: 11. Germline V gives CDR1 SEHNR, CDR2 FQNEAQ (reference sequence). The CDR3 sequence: CASSLSFLRDRAGYTF. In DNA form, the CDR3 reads TGTGCCAGCAGCTTATCATTTCTCCGGGACAGGGCTGGCTACACCTTC.

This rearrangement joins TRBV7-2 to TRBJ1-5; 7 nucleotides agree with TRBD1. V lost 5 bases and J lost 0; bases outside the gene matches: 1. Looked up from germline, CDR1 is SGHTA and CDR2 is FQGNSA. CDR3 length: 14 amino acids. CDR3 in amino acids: CASSRDSSNQPQHF. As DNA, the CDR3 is TGTGCCAGCAGCCGGGACAGTAGCAATCAGCCCCAGCATTTT.

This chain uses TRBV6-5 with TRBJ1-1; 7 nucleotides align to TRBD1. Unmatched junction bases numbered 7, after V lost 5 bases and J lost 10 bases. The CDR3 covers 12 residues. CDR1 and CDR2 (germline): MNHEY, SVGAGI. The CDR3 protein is CASSIQGQPAFF. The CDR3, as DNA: TGTGCCAGCAGTATACAGGGGCAGCCAGCTTTCTTT.

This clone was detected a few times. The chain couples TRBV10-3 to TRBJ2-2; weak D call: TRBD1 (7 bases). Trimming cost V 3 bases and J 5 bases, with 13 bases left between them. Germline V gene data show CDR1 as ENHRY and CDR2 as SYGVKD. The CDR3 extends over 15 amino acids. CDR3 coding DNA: TGTGCCATCAGTGAAGTGACAGGGACTACCGGGGAGCTGTTTTTT. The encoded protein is CAISEVTGTTGELFF.